The text below deals with one T cell receptor (beta chain). The read terminates 3 residues ahead of where the CDR3 ends, so the germline J gene completes it. Profiling relied on immunoSEQ multiplex PCR, and the TCRdb table lists in-frame clones only, not all of them. The sample table sets out some 25,000 clones. This sample stems from a study of T cells in women clearing cervical HPV infection. Background on the study: Cases were women with histologically confirmed HPV16-related CIN3 or worse, including a couple of invasive cancers. Controls gave blood once infection was undetectable; cases at lesion identification.

In germline, CDR1 is LGHNA, CDR2 YNFKEQ. Between the trimmed V and J ends, which lost 2 bases and 8 bases, there was a span of 13 bases. CDR3 size: 14 residues. The chain employs TRBV4-2 and TRBJ1-5, with D perhaps matching TRBD1 (6 bases). The clonotype comes from a woman between 18 and 70 years old with a cervical HPV16 infection that either progressed to CIN3+ or cleared (not recorded which). Sequenced input: blood buffy coat. The covered CDR3 bases are TGTGCCAGCAGCCAACCAGGAAGGACAGAGCCC. Translation gives CASSQPGRTEP. The CDR3 in full is CASSQPGRTEPQHF.